The text below deals with one T cell receptor beta chain. This sample is part of a study of blood T cell repertoires in COVID-19. Sequenced by immunoSEQ multiplex PCR; TCRdb stores in-frame clones only, minus some. The data contain roughly 360,000 clones, roughly 77% of them singletons. The CDR3 contains 15 residues. V shed 9 bases and J shed 5 bases, with 22 bases lying between them. Germline assignment: CDR1 WNHNN and CDR2 SYGVQD (reference sequence). The chain combines TRBV10-1 with TRBJ1-2, with a possible D match to TRBD1 (6 bases). The sequence was collected from a human donor with acute or convalescent COVID-19. The donor label of this sample is uncertain. Sequences were obtained from peripheral blood. The CDR3 nucleotides are TGCGCCAGTCAGGGCCCAGACAGGCCTTCATATGGCTACACCTTC. It specifies CASQGPDRPSYGYTF.